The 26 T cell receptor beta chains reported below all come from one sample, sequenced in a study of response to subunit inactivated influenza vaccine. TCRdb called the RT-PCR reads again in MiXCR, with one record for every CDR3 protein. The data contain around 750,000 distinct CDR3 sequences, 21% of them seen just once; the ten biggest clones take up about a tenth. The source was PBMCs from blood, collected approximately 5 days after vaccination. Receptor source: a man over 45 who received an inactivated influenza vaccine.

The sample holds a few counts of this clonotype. CDR3 sequence (DNA): TGTGCCAGCAGCCCTTGGGGGGGCTATGGCTACACCTTC. This encodes CASSPWGGYGYTF. J is TRBJ1-2 and V is TRBV4-2, with D maybe TRBD1 (5 bases). Germline assignment: CDR1 LGHNA and CDR2 YNFKEQ. V gave up 4 bases and J gave up 4 bases, with 10 bases separating them. The CDR3 contains 13 residues.

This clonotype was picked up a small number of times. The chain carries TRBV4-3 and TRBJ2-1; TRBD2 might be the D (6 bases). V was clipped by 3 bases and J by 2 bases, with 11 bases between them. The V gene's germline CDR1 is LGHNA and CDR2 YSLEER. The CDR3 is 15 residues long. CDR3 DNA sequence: TGCGCCAGCAGCCACACCAGGGAGGCCTACAATGAGCAGTTCTTC. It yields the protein CASSHTREAYNEQFF.

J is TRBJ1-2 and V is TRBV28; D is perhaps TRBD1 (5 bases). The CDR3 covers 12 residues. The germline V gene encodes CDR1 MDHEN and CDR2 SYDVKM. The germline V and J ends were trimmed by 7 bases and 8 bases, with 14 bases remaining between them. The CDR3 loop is CASNSGTWGYTF. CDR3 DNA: TGTGCCAGCAACTCAGGGACTTGGGGCTACACCTTC.

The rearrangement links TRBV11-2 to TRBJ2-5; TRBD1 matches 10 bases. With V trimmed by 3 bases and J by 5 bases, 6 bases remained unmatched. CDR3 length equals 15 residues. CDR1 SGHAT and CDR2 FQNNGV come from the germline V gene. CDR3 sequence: CASSLGTGEVETQYF. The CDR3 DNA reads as TGTGCCAGCAGCTTGGGGACAGGGGAGGTGGAGACCCAGTACTTC.

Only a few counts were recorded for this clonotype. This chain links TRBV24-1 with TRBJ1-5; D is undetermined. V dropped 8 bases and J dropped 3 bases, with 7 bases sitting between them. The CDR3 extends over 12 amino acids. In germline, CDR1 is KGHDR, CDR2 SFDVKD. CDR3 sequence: CATTTFNQPQHF. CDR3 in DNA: TGTGCCACCACGACGTTCAATCAGCCCCAGCATTTT.

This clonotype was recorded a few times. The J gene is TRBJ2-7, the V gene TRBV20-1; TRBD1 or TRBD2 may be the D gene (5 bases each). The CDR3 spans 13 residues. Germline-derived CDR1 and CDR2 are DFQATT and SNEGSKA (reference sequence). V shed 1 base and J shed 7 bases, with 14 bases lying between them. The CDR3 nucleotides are TGCAGTGCTAGAGGGAACCGGGGCGAAGAGCAGTACTTC. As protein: CSARGNRGEEQYF.

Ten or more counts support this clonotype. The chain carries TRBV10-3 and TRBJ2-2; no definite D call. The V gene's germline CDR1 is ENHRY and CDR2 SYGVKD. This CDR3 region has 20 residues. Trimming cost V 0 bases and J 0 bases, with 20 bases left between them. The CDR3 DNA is TGTGCCATCAGTGAGTCGTACGGTTTTCAATTCGGTTCGAACACCGGGGAGCTGTTTTTT. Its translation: CAISESYGFQFGSNTGELFF.

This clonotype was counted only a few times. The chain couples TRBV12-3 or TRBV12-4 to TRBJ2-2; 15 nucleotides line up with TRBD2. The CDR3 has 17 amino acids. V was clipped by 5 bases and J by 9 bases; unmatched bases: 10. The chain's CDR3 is CASSPGTSGGLGRELFF. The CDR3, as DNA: TGTGCCAGCAGTCCAGGGACTAGCGGGGGGCTCGGCCGGGAGCTGTTTTTT.

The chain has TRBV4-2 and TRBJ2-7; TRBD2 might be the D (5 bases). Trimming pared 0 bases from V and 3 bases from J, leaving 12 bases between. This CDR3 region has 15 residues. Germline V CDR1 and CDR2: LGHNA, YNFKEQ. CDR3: CASSQDSGYYYEQYF. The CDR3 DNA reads TGTGCCAGCAGCCAAGACAGCGGTTATTACTACGAGCAGTACTTC.

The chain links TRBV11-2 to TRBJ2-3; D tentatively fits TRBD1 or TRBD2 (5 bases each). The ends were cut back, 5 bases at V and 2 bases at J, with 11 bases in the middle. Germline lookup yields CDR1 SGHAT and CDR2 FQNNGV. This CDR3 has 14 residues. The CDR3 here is CASSGGVPTDTQYF. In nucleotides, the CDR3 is TGTGCCAGCAGCGGGGGAGTTCCCACAGATACGCAGTATTTT.

The CDR3 DNA reads TGTGCCAGCAGCTATCTTGGATCTAACTATGGCTACACCTTC. This translates into CASSYLGSNYGYTF. The V gene is TRBV7-9, the J gene TRBJ1-2, with D uncertain. The germline CDR1 and CDR2 sequences are SEHNR and FQNEAQ (reference sequence). The length of the CDR3 is 14 residues. V was trimmed by 4 bases and J by 0 bases, leaving 9 bases between them.

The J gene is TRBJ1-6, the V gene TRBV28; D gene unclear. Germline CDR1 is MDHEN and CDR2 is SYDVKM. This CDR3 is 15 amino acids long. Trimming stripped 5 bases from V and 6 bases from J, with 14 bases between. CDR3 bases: TGTGCCAGCAGTCCCAACGACGGTTTTAATTCACCCCTCCACTTT. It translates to CASSPNDGFNSPLHF. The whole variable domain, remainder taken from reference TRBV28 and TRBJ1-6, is DVKVTQSSRYLVKRTGEKVFLECVQDMDHENMFWYRQDPGLGLRLIYFSYDVKMKEKGDIPEGYSVSREKKERFSLILESASTNQTSMYLCASSPNDGFNSPLHFGNGTRLTVT.

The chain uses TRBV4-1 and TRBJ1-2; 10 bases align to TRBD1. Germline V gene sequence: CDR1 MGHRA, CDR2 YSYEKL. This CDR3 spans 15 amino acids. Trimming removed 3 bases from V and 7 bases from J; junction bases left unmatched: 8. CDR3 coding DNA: TGCGCCAGCAGCCAGGAAGGACAGGGGGTTCTTGGCTACACCTTC. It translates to CASSQEGQGVLGYTF.

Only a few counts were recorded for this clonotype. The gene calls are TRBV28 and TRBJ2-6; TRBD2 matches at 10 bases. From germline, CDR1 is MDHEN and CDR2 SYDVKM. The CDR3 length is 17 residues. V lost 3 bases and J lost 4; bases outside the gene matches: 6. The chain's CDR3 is CASSLASGSSGANVLTF. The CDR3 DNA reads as TGTGCCAGCAGTTTGGCTAGCGGGAGTTCCGGGGCCAACGTCCTGACTTTC.

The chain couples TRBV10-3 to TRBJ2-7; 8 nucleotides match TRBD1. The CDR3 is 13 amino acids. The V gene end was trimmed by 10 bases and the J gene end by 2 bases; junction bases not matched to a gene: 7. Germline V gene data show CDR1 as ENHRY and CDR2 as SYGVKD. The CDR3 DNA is TGTGCCACCAGAGACAGGGGTCCCTACGAGCAGTACTTC. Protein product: CATRDRGPYEQYF.

In DNA form, the CDR3 reads TGCAGTGCGCAGCCGACGACTAGCGGGGGGGCAAATGAGCAGTTCTTC. The encoded protein is CSAQPTTSGGANEQFF. This chain uses TRBV20-1 with TRBJ2-1; 14 bases align to TRBD2. CDR3 length equals 16 residues. V shed 6 bases, J shed 7 bases, and the junction held 11 bases outside the gene matches. Germline V lookup: CDR1 DFQATT, CDR2 SNEGSKA (reference sequence).

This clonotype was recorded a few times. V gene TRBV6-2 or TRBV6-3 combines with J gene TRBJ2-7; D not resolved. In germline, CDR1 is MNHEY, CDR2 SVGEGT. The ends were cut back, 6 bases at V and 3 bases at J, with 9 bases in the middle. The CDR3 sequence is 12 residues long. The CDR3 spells CASRLDNYEQYF. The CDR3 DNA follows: TGTGCCAGCAGGCTAGATAACTACGAGCAGTACTTC.

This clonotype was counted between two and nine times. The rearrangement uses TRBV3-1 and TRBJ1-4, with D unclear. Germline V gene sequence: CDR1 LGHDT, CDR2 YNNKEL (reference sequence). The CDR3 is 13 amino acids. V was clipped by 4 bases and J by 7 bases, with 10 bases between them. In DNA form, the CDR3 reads TGTGCCAGCAGCCGCTCCGGTGGTGAAAAACTGTTTTTT. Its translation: CASSRSGGEKLFF.

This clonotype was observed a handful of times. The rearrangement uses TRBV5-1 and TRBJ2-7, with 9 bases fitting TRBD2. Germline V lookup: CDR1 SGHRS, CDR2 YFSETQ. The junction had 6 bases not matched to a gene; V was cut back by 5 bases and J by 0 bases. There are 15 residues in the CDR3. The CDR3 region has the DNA TGCGCCAGCAGGCGACTAGCGGAAGGCTCCTACGAGCAGTACTTC. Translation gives CASRRLAEGSYEQYF.

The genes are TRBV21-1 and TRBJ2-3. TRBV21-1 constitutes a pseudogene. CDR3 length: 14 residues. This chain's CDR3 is CASSNVTDTDTQYF. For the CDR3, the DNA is TGTGCCAGCAGCAATGTAACGGACACAGATACGCAGTATTTT.

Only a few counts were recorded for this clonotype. The CDR3 loop reads CSAITGTSGRSYEQYF. CDR3 DNA: TGCAGTGCTATCACCGGGACTAGCGGTCGCTCCTACGAGCAGTACTTC. This chain connects TRBV20-1 to TRBJ2-7, with 11 bases fitting TRBD2. Germline CDR1 is DFQATT and CDR2 is SNEGSKA (reference sequence). There are 16 residues in the CDR3. V trimming: 4 bases; J trimming: 0 bases; junction bases outside the gene matches: 8.

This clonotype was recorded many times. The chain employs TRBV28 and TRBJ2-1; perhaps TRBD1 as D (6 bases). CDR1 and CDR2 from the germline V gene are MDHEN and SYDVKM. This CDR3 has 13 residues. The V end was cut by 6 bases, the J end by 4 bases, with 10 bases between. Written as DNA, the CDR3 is TGTGCCAGCAGCCTAAGGGGGTACAATGAGCAGTTCTTC. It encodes CASSLRGYNEQFF.

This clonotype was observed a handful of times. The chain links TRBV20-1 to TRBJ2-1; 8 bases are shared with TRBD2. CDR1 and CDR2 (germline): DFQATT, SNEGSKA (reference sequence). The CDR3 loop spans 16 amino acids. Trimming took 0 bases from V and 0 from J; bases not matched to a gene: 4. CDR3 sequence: CSARDGTRSSYNEQFF. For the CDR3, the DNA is TGCAGTGCTAGAGACGGGACTAGAAGCTCCTACAATGAGCAGTTCTTC.

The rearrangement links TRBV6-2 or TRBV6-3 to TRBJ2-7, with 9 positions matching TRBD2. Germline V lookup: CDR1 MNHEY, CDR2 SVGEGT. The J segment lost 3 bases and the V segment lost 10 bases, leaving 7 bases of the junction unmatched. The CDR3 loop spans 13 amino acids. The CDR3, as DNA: TGTGCCACCCTAGCGGGGTTCCTCTACGAGCAGTACTTC. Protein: CATLAGFLYEQYF.

The CDR3 coding sequence is TGTGCCAGCAGTCCGACAGGAAAACAAGAGACCCAGTACTTC. It is translated as CASSPTGKQETQYF. The gene calls are TRBV12-3 or TRBV12-4 and TRBJ2-5, with D possibly TRBD1 on 6 matching bases. V gave up 5 bases and J gave up 2 bases, with 12 bases separating them. The CDR3 sequence is 14 residues long.

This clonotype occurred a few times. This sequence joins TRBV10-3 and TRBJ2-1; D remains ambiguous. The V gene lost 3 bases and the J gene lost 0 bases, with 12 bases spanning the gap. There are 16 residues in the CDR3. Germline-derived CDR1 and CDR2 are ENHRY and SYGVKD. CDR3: CAISEPSLSSYNEQFF. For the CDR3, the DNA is TGTGCCATCAGTGAACCTAGTCTAAGCTCCTACAATGAGCAGTTCTTC.